These 19 T cell receptor beta chains share one sample of origin, sequenced in a study of blood T cell repertoires in COVID-19 (TCRdb year 2020). Preparation of the library involved the immunoSEQ multiplex PCR assay. TCRdb stores this immuneACCESS table with in-frame sequences only. Part of the clones is absent; in the studies checked, under half of the shortfall reflects unresolved V genes, and no reason is known for the rest. This sample comprises tens of thousands of clones, about 80% of them detected only once. The ten largest clones represent roughly 10% of the sample. Input material: peripheral blood. These receptors all come from a human donor in a cohort sampled during active COVID-19.

The chain has TRBV5-1 and TRBJ2-7; TRBD2 matches 8 bases. This CDR3 is built from 16 residues. The germline V gene encodes CDR1 SGHRS and CDR2 YFSETQ. The V and J ends lost 0 bases and 7 bases, in that order; junction bases with no gene match: 12. CDR3 amino acids: CASSLGSGEDLGEQYF. DNA for the CDR3: TGCGCCAGCAGCTTGGGTAGCGGGGAGGATTTAGGGGAGCAGTACTTC.

The chain is built from TRBV13 and TRBJ2-5; possible D gene TRBD2, 6 bases. Germline V lookup: CDR1 PRHDT, CDR2 FYEKMQ (reference sequence). With 5 bases removed from V and 1 base from J, the gap between germline ends came to 11 bases. The CDR3 runs to 14 residues. Here the CDR3 DNA reads TGTGCCAGCAGCGCTAACGGGGGCCAAGAGACCCAGTACTTC. Protein product: CASSANGGQETQYF.

The V call is TRBV5-5, the J call TRBJ2-5; 10 bases map to TRBD2. This CDR3 comprises 15 residues. With 3 bases clipped from V and 6 bases from J, the junction kept 8 bases outside the gene matches. Per germline, CDR1 SGHKS and CDR2 YYEKEE (reference sequence). CDR3 protein: CASSSQREGRQTQYF. Written as DNA, the CDR3 is TGTGCCAGCAGCTCTCAGCGGGAGGGCCGGCAGACCCAGTACTTC.

The chain carries TRBV11-2 and TRBJ1-4; D is uncertain. Trimming removed 5 bases at V and 8 bases at J, with 15 bases between. This CDR3 is 14 amino acids long. The germline CDR1 and CDR2 sequences are SGHAT and FQNNGV. CDR3 sequence: CASSTGGNGEKLFF. The CDR3 coding sequence is TGTGCCAGCAGCACGGGAGGGAATGGGGAAAAACTGTTTTTT.

The chain joins TRBV5-1 to TRBJ2-5; weak D call: TRBD1 (6 bases). Germline CDR1 reads SGHRS; CDR2 reads YFSETQ. Trimming removed 4 bases at V and 1 base at J, with 11 bases between. The CDR3 has 14 residues. The CDR3 DNA follows: TGCGCCAGCAGCATCGGGACACTCCAAGAGACCCAGTACTTC. Protein product: CASSIGTLQETQYF.

In this sample, this clone turned up once. This chain links TRBV10-3 with TRBJ2-7; D is unresolved. Per the germline V gene, CDR1 is ENHRY and CDR2 is SYGVKD. The CDR3 has 11 residues. V was cut by 5 bases and J by 4 bases, with 6 bases left in between. CDR3 sequence (DNA): TGTGCCATCAGTCCTAAGTACGAGCAGTACTTC. Residues: CAISPKYEQYF.

The V and J genes are TRBV5-1 and TRBJ2-1; 9 bases map to TRBD2. The CDR3 is made up of 15 amino acids. CDR1 is SGHRS, CDR2 YFSETQ, per germline. After removal of 4 bases from V and 2 bases from J, the junction contained 4 bases not matched to a gene. The CDR3 is CASSQASGTYNEQFF. The CDR3 DNA reads TGCGCCAGCAGCCAGGCTAGCGGGACCTACAATGAGCAGTTCTTC.

The chain joins TRBV5-4 to TRBJ1-1; perhaps TRBD1 as D (5 bases). Trimming took 2 bases from V and 3 from J, leaving 11 bases between them. Germline assignment: CDR1 SGHNT and CDR2 YYREEE (reference sequence). This CDR3 spans 14 amino acids. CDR3 protein: CASSLQGADTEAFF. The CDR3 nucleotides read TGTGCCAGCAGCTTACAAGGGGCCGACACTGAAGCTTTCTTT.

V gene TRBV5-1 combines with J gene TRBJ1-1, with 7 bases identical to TRBD1. The CDR3 is made up of 15 amino acids. Trimming removed 0 bases from V and 5 bases from J; junction bases left unmatched: 7. Per the germline V gene, CDR1 is SGHRS and CDR2 is YFSETQ. The CDR3 DNA sequence: TGCGCCAGCAGCTTGGAGACAGGGCGGCGGACTGAAGCTTTCTTT. Translated, it gives CASSLETGRRTEAFF. Using reference TRBV5-1 and TRBJ1-1 for the parts outside the CDR3, the full variable domain is KAGVTQTPRYLIKTRGQQVTLSCSPISGHRSVSWYQQTPGQGLQFLFEYFSETQRNKGNFPGRFSGRQFSNSRSEMNVSTLELGDSALYLCASSLETGRRTEAFFGQGTRLTVV.

The CDR3 DNA follows: TGTGCCAGCAGTTACCGGGAAACCTACGAGCAGTACTTC. Its protein is CASSYRETYEQYF. The chain carries TRBV6-5 and TRBJ2-7, with D perhaps matching TRBD2 (5 bases). This CDR3 region has 13 residues. Trimming left V 2 bases short and J 2 bases short, with 7 bases between. The germline gives CDR1 MNHEY, CDR2 SVGAGI.

The V gene is TRBV11-2, the J gene TRBJ2-5; D gene ambiguous. CDR1 SGHAT and CDR2 FQNNGV come from the germline V gene. Deletions cut 6 bases from V and 1 base from J, with 9 bases between. This CDR3 comprises 13 residues. The CDR3 DNA sequence: TGTGCCAGCAGTTGGGCACCCCAAGAGACCCAGTACTTC. It encodes CASSWAPQETQYF.

The DNA of the CDR3 is TGTGCCAGCGGGGGGGGCACCTCGAACACCGGGGAGCTGTTTTTT. Protein sequence: CASGGGTSNTGELFF. The J gene is TRBJ2-2, the V gene TRBV6-6; a possible D gene is TRBD2 (7 bases). The CDR3 contains 15 residues. Germline V gene lookup returns CDR1 MNHNY and CDR2 SVGAGI (reference sequence). V lost 8 bases, J lost 0 bases, and 13 bases lay in between.

V gene TRBV6-6 combines with J gene TRBJ1-1; D possibly corresponds to TRBD1 (5 bases). Germline CDR1 MNHNY, CDR2 SVGAGI (reference sequence). This CDR3 contains 15 residues. Trimming took 6 bases from V and 1 from J, leaving 15 bases between them. The CDR3 bases are TGTGCCAGCAGGGGGCCGGGGAGGGGGAACACTGAAGCTTTCTTT. Translation: CASRGPGRGNTEAFF.

The chain joins TRBV15 to TRBJ2-3; D gene unclear. The CDR3 spans 15 residues. Germline-derived CDR1 and CDR2 are LNHNV and YYDKDF (reference sequence). The germline V and J ends were trimmed by 0 bases and 0 bases, with 7 bases remaining between them. The CDR3 DNA reads as TGTGCCACCAGCAGAGATCCCGGGAGCACAGATACGCAGTATTTT. This encodes CATSRDPGSTDTQYF.

J is TRBJ2-7 and V is TRBV10-3, with TRBD1 matching 7 bases. V dropped 10 bases and J dropped 2; count of bases not matched to a gene: 14. CDR1 is ENHRY, CDR2 SYGVKD, per germline. This CDR3 contains 15 residues. CDR3 nucleotides: TGTGCCACCAGGGCCCCAGGACAGGTCCCCTACGAGCAGTACTTC. Translated: CATRAPGQVPYEQYF.

This clone was recorded a few times. The genes are TRBV18 and TRBJ2-1; TRBD1 agrees at 12 bases. This CDR3 spans 22 amino acids. Trimming removed 3 bases from V and 0 bases from J; junction bases left unmatched: 18. CDR1 is KGHSH and CDR2 is LQKENI in the germline V gene. The CDR3 DNA follows: TGTGCCAGCTCACCTACCCGCTTTGGGACAGGGGGCAAGTGGGGCTCCTACAATGAGCAGTTCTTC. This sequence encodes CASSPTRFGTGGKWGSYNEQFF.

The V gene is TRBV24-1, the J gene TRBJ1-6; 10 nucleotides line up with TRBD1. Trimming at V came to 4 bases and at J to 11 bases, leaving 4 bases not matched to a gene. The germline V gene encodes CDR1 KGHDR and CDR2 SFDVKD. The CDR3 contains 14 residues. The chain's CDR3 is CATSDRDRGTPLHF. The CDR3 coding sequence is TGTGCCACCAGTGACCGGGACAGGGGAACACCCCTCCACTTT.

The chain carries TRBV19 and TRBJ2-4; D is ambiguous. Trimming pared 3 bases from V and 1 base from J, leaving 7 bases between. The germline gives CDR1 LNHDA, CDR2 SQIVND (reference sequence). CDR3 length: 14 residues. DNA of the CDR3: TGTGCCAGTAGTATCCCTCTCGCCAAAAACATTCAGTACTTC. This codes for CASSIPLAKNIQYF.

V gene TRBV7-9 combines with J gene TRBJ2-1, with 10 bases lining up with TRBD2. The CDR3 sequence is 15 residues long. Germline assignment: CDR1 SEHNR and CDR2 FQNEAQ (reference sequence). V shed 5 bases and J 3 bases; nucleotides not matched to a gene: 4. The CDR3 loop reads CASSQREGNYNEQFF. Written as DNA, the CDR3 is TGTGCCAGCAGCCAGCGGGAGGGGAACTACAATGAGCAGTTCTTC. Combining the CDR3 with reference TRBV7-9 and TRBJ2-1 gives the whole variable domain DTGVSQNPRHKITKRGQNVTFRCDPISEHNRLYWYRQTLGQGPEFLTYFQNEAQLEKSRLLSDRFSAERPKGSFSTLEIQRTEQGDSAMYLCASSQREGNYNEQFFGPGTRLTVL.